What follows describes a single T cell receptor (beta chain). Trimming stripped 1 base from V and 7 bases from J, with 13 bases between. This CDR3 is built from 14 residues. CDR1 is SEHNR and CDR2 is FQNEAQ in the germline V gene (reference sequence). Participant-given clinical history determined each cohort assignment. The data were taken from a study of blood T cell repertoires in COVID-19. Libraries were prepared by immunoSEQ multiplex PCR; TCRdb keeps only in-frame clonotypes and omits some of them. This table holds about 400,000 clones, about 90% found once. J is TRBJ1-1 and V is TRBV7-9; possibly TRBD1 for D (5 bases). This clonotype originated in a woman aged 18-35 years with acute COVID-19. Sequenced: PBMCs or T cells enriched from blood (not recorded which). The DNA for the CDR3 is TGTGCCAGCAGCTTAGACAGGCGAACGATTGAAGCTTTCTTT. Its translation is CASSLDRRTIEAFF.